These T cell receptor beta chains were read from a single sample in a study of cytomegalovirus exposure and HLA in healthy donors. Profiling relied on immunoSEQ multiplex PCR, and the TCRdb table lists in-frame clones only, not all of them. The sample comprises about 89,000 clones, 60% to 80% of which are singletons, and more than 3% rests with the top ten. Sequenced material: PBMCs. Receptors were obtained from a man younger than 40 in good health and CMV-seronegative. CDR3s include the opening cysteine and the closing phenylalanine or tryptophan. The D gene is left open where the match is weak. Clone size appears in some rows only: once, few, many, or a class for an expanded clone.

size	J	V	D	DNA	CDR3
NA	TRBJ2-5	TRBV19	NA	TGTGCCAGTAGTATTGGGGGGGGGCGGGAGACCCAGTACTTC	CASSIGGGRETQYF
NA	TRBJ1-2	TRBV11-2	TRBD1	TGTGCCAGCAGCTTGGGACAGGGGTATGGCTACACCTTC	CASSLGQGYGYTF
NA	TRBJ2-1	TRBV7-7	TRBD2	TGTGCTAGCAGCTTAGCCAGCGGGGATGAGCAGTTCTTC	CASSLASGDEQFF
NA	TRBJ2-3	TRBV4-1	TRBD2	TGCGCCAGCAGCCAAGATGGTCTAGCGGGGGGAAGCACAGATACGCAGTATTTT	CASSQDGLAGGSTDTQYF
NA	TRBJ2-3	TRBV5-1	TRBD2	TGCGCCAGCAGCTTGGGCGGGGGGATGACAGATACGCAGTATTTT	CASSLGGGMTDTQYF
NA	TRBJ2-1	TRBV5-1	TRBD2	TGCGCCAGCAGCTTGGAGCCTAGCGGGAAGAACAATGAGCAGTTCTTC	CASSLEPSGKNNEQFF
few	TRBJ2-2	TRBV14	NA	TGTGCCAGCAGCCAAGACTCTCTCTATGCGGTTGACACCGGGGAGCTGTTTTTT	CASSQDSLYAVDTGELFF
NA	TRBJ1-1	TRBV7-2	NA	TGTGCCAGCAGCTTAGCCAGAACCATGAACACTGAAGCTTTCTTT	CASSLARTMNTEAFF
NA	TRBJ1-6	TRBV19	NA	TGTGCCACCACAAGCCAAGGACAGAGCACTCCCCTCCACTTT	CATTSQGQSTPLHF
NA	TRBJ2-2	TRBV6-5	NA	TGTGCCAGCAGTTTAGAAAGGGGGAGCACCGGGGAGCTGTTTTTT	CASSLERGSTGELFF